The clone carrying this TCR beta chain was seen once. The use of a sample-barcoded 5' primer and a J-beta primer mix characterized a second PCR of roughly 6 to 11 cycles. Every single cDNA molecule received a tag from a template-switch adaptor with 12 random nucleotides. Each CDR3 protein is one row after TCRdb ran MiXCR on the 5' RACE reads. The sample carries 800,000 to 950,000 distinct CDR3 sequences, about 37% recorded once. The data originate from a study of blood T cells in healthy people across ages. Each sample provided at least 6 micrograms of extracted total RNA. Germline assignment: CDR1 SGHVS and CDR2 FNYEAQ. This CDR3 is built from 18 residues. V lost 1 base and J 1 base, leaving 18 bases between the germline ends.

This clonotype was obtained from a man younger than 35 in good health. This rearrangement joins TRBV7-6 to TRBJ2-3; D could derive from TRBD1 or TRBD2 (8 bases each). The sequenced sample consisted of blood. CDR3 in amino acids: CASSLGGSGTGRTDTQYF. CDR3 DNA sequence: TGTGCCAGCAGCTTAGGGGGTAGCGGGACAGGACGCACAGATACGCAGTATTTT.